The subject of this entry is one T cell receptor (beta chain). V lost 6 bases to trimming and J lost 3 bases, with 8 bases between them. CDR1 and CDR2 (germline): LNHDA, SQIVND (reference sequence). The CDR3 consists of 12 residues. The source of the sample is a study of PD-L1 blockade in urothelial cancer. Turning to the study itself: The number of prior chemotherapy regimens per patient was 0 to 3. Timepoints chosen for blood analysis were 3 weeks (second dose) and 6 weeks after treatment start.

TCRdb keeps only in-frame clones here, not all; method: immunoSEQ multiplex PCR. This table has fewer than 30,000 clones, under 90% appearing once. Specified time point: peripheral blood 6 weeks after treatment start. This sequence joins TRBV19 and TRBJ1-1; D is undetermined. The receptor was isolated from a man aged 70 or older with urothelial cancer. The sequencing used PBMCs, collected around atezolizumab (anti-PD-L1) treatment. The CDR3 DNA reads TGTGCCAGTAGAGACCAGGACACTGAAGCTTTCTTT. Translated: CASRDQDTEAFF.